This TCR beta chain was sequenced in a study of radiotherapy plus CTLA-4 blockade in lung cancer. About the study: Among patients, over 15% showed objective responses, and over 30% had disease control. Findings and limits, study-wide: Response was reportedly best predicted by early blood T cell clone dynamics, with interferon-beta. Blood-borne expansion of tumor-derived TCR clones followed radiotherapy plus ipilimumab.

Focal radiation and CTLA-4 blockade (ipilimumab) were tested in chemo-refractory metastatic non-small-cell lung cancer patients. Data came from immunoSEQ multiplex PCR; TCRdb stores just in-frame clones and leaves some out. The table has some 70,000 clones, 70% to 80% seen once. About this clone itself: Its antigen is as yet unknown.

Sequenced material: peripheral blood, taken from a patient treated with radiotherapy plus ipilimumab. The receptor's source is a human donor with non-small cell lung cancer who had a complete response to radiotherapy plus ipilimumab.

The CDR3 region is CASSARGEKLFF. The DNA for the CDR3 is TGTGCCAGCAGCGCCCGTGGGGAAAAACTGTTTTTT. The rearrangement joins TRBV13 to TRBJ1-4; no reliable D call. The V gene's germline CDR1 is PRHDT and CDR2 FYEKMQ (reference sequence). This CDR3 region has 12 residues. Trimming left V 5 bases short and J 8 bases short, with 9 bases between. The full variable domain, its missing parts supplied by reference TRBV13 and TRBJ1-4, is AAGVIQSPRHLIKEKRETATLKCYPIPRHDTVYWYQQGPGQDPQFLISFYEKMQSDKGSIPDRFSAQQFSDYHSELNMSSLELGDSALYFCASSARGEKLFFGSGTQLSVL.